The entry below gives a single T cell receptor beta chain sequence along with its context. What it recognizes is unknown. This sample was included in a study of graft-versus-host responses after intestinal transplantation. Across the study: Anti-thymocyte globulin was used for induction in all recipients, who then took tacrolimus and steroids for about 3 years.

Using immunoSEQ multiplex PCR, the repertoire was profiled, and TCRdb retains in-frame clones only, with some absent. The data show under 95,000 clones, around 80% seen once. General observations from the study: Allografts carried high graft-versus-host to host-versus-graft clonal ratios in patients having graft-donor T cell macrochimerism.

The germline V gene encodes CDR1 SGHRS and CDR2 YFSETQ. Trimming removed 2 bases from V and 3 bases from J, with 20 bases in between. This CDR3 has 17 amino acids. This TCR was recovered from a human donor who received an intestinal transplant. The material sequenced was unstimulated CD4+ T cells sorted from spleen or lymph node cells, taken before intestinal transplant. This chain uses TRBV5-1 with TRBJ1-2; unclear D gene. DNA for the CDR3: TGCGCCAGCAGCTTACCCTCCGTGGCACAGCTGTACTATGGCTACACCTTC. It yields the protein CASSLPSVAQLYYGYTF.